Described below is a single T cell receptor beta chain sequence and its context. Its specific antigen is unknown. No base quality values were provided; no much bigger clone lies one nucleotide off. Libraries came from the immunoSEQ multiplex PCR assay. Following the manufacturer's protocol, the hsTCRB Kit was used to amplify rearranged TCR beta chain sequences. TCRB libraries were sequenced on an Illumina MiSeq. The original methods were these. The kit vendor's proprietary platform handled demultiplexing, trimming and gene mapping. TCRdb mirrors the immuneACCESS table, restricted to in-frame sequences. Some clones are absent from its copies; in checked studies, under half trace to an unresolved V gene, and the reason for the others is unknown. V, J and clone size derive from that table, while D and trimming were established from the DNA sequence. The sample contains about 64,000 clones, 65% to 85% of them found a single time. The ten largest clones capture 9% to 10% of the sample.

Sample time point, as interpreted from the label and publication: week 11, during vaccination. A 20-mer mutant IDH1 peptide at 300 micrograms in Montanide made up each vaccine dose, which was injected subcutaneously together with topical imiquimod. All donors had newly diagnosed IDH1-mutant astrocytomas of WHO grade 3 or 4 that showed loss of nuclear ATRX. The samples were drawn from NOA16, a multicentre, single-arm, open-label phase I trial in Germany that tested a mutant IDH1 peptide vaccine in humans for the first time. The DNeasy Blood and Tissue Kit was used to extract genomic DNA from EDTA blood for TCRB sequencing. The data were taken from a study of a mutant IDH1 vaccine in newly diagnosed glioma (dated by TCRdb to about 2021). Broadly, across the study: Patients were given eight vaccinations, in weeks 1, 3, 5, 7, 11, 15, 19 and 23, which matched visits V03 through V10. Of the 25 to 35 treated patients, about 62% were male and about 40% were female, and a mean age of roughly 40 years was recorded. Prior to enrollment, standard therapy consisting of radiotherapy alone, temozolomide alone, or radiochemotherapy with temozolomide had been administered to patients, with the combination being received by most patients. Peripheral blood was collected at six visits: V03 (baseline), V05, V07, V10, V12 and V13. For exploratory analyses, longitudinal TCRB deep sequencing was carried out in about two dozen treated patients wherever samples were available. Vaccination began 4-6 weeks after radiotherapy alone, or alongside temozolomide cycles in the chemotherapy-containing groups.

Study-level results and caveats: No apparent relationship was observed between pseudoprogression and alterations in the top peripheral T cell clonotypes detected by TCRB sequencing. Selection of PBMC samples for TCRB deep sequencing was based on availability. It was noted by the authors that analyses of patient blood samples could not be reproduced owing to sample limitations. Immune responses induced by the vaccine were seen in around 93% of patients across multiple MHC alleles.

CDR1 LGHNA and CDR2 YNFKEQ are derived from the germline V gene. The CDR3 holds 14 amino acids from the cysteine to the phenylalanine. Kept here is only the CDR3 DNA, which spans 42 bases and is read in frame from base 1. Trimming at the junction amounts to 0 bases on V and 3 bases on J, and the germline ends lie 6 bases apart. The sequenced sample was PBMCs, obtained from a glioma patient whose treatment included an IDH1 peptide vaccine. The receptor chain draws on TRBV4-2 and TRBJ1-5, with no D gene named confidently. This TCR came from a woman aged 50 to 65 with glioma. The DNA is TGTGCCAGCAGCCAAGAGGCAGCCAATCAGCCCCAGCATTTT. The encoded protein is CASSQEAANQPQHF.